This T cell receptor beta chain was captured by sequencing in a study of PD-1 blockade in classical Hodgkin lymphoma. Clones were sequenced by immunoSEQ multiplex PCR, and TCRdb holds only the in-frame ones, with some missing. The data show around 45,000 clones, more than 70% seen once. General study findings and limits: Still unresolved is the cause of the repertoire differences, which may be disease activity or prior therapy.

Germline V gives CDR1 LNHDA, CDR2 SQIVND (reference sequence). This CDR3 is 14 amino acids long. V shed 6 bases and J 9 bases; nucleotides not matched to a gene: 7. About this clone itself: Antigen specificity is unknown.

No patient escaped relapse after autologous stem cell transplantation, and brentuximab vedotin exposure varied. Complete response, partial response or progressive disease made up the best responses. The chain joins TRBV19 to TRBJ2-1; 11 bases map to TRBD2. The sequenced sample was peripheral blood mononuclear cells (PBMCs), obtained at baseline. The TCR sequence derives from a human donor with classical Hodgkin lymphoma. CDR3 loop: CASRHSGRGIEQFF. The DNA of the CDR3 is TGTGCCAGTAGACATAGCGGGAGGGGGATTGAGCAGTTCTTC.